Listed here is a single T cell receptor (beta chain). Other DNA sequences in the same sample also yield this CDR3. This sample stems from a study of PD-L1 blockade in urothelial cancer. The overall study: Of roughly 30 patients, around 26 were males with bladder-origin urothelial cancer.

The CDR3 sequence is 14 residues long. Germline CDR1 SGHRS, CDR2 YFSETQ. The ends lost 0 bases at V and 5 bases at J; junction bases unmatched: 1. Time point denoted: pretreatment peripheral blood. Only in-frame clones appear in the TCRdb table, and some are missing; sequencing was by immunoSEQ multiplex PCR. The sample yields more than 55,000 clones, approximately 80% seen once. The clonotype comes from a man between 65 and 85 years old with urothelial cancer. The chain links TRBV5-1 to TRBJ2-5; 10 bases are shared with TRBD1. Material: PBMCs, obtained around atezolizumab (anti-PD-L1) treatment. For the CDR3, the DNA is TGCGCCAGCAGCTTGGGACAGGGGGCTGAGACCCAGTACTTC. It yields the protein CASSLGQGAETQYF.